This T cell receptor (beta chain) was identified in a study of blood T cell repertoires in COVID-19. This CDR3 spans 15 amino acids. The germline V gene has CDR1 LGHDT and CDR2 YNNKEL (reference sequence). J lost 7 bases, V lost 4 bases, and 5 bases had no gene match. Measured with immunoSEQ multiplex PCR; TCRdb has only the in-frame clones, and not every one. The table has 95,000 to 150,000 clones, around 83% seen once. Sequencing was done on a sample of PBMCs or T cells enriched from blood (not recorded which). The TCR was taken from a woman in her twenties or thirties who had recovered from COVID-19. The rearrangement links TRBV3-1 (or the pseudogene TRBV3-2) to TRBJ1-4, with TRBD1 matching 11 bases. The CDR3 is CASSRRTGGFEKLFF. The DNA for the CDR3 is TGTGCCAGCAGCCGACGGACAGGGGGCTTTGAAAAACTGTTTTTT.